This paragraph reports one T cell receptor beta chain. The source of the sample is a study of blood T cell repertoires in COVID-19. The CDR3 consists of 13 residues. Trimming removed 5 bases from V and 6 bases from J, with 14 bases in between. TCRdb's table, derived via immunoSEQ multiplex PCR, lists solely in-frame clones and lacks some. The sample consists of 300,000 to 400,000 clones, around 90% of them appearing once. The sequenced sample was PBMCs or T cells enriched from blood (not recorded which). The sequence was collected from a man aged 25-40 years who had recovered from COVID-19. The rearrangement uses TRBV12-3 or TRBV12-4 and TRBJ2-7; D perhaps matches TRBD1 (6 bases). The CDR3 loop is CASSQGQFSEQYF. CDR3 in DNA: TGTGCCAGCAGTCAGGGACAATTTTCCGAGCAGTACTTC.